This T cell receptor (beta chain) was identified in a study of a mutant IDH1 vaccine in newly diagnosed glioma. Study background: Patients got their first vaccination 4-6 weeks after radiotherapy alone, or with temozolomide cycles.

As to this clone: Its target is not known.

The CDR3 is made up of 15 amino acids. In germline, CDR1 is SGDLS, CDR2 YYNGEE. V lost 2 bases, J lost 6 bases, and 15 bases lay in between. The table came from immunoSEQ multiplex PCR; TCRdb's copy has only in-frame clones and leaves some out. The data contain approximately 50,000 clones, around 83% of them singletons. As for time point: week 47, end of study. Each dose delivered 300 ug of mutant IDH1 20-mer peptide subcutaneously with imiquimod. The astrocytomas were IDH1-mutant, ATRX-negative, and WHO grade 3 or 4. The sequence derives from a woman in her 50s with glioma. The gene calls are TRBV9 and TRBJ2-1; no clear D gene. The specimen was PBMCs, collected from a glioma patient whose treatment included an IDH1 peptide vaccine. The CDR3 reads CASSVDGGAANEQFF. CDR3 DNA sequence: TGTGCCAGCAGCGTTGATGGCGGCGCGGCCAATGAGCAGTTCTTC. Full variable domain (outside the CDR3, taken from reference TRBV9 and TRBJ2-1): DSGVTQTPKHLITATGQRVTLRCSPRSGDLSVYWYQQSLDQGLQFLIQYYNGEERAKGNILERFSAQQFPDLHSELNLSSLELGDSALYFCASSVDGGAANEQFFGPGTRLTVL.